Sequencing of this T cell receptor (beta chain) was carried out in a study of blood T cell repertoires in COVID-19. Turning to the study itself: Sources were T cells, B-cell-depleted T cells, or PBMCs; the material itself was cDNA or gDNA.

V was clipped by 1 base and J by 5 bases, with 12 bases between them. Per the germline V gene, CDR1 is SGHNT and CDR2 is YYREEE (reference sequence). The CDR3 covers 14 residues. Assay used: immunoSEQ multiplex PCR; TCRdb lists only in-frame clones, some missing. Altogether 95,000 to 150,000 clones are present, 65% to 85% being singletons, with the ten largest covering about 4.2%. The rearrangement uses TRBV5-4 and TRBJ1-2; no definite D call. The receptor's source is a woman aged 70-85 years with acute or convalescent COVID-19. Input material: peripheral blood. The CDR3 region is CASSLRGKIYGYTF. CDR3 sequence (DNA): TGTGCCAGCAGCTTGCGGGGAAAGATATATGGCTACACCTTC.